A single T cell receptor beta chain is shown here with its context. This clonotype was counted between two and nine times. What this receptor recognizes is not known. No base quality values were provided; no much bigger clone lies one nucleotide off. Including the terminal cysteine and phenylalanine, the CDR3 comprises 17 residues. Only CDR3 DNA is held: 51 bases, read in frame from base 1. The germline V gene (reference sequence) provides CDR1 DFQATT and CDR2 SNEGSKA. At the junction V is shortened by 0 bases and J by 4 bases; bases outside the gene matches: 10. The library was prepared using RT-PCR. Sequencing was performed on an Illumina HiSeq 2500. TCRdb's own reprocessing of the public reads used fastp at Q25 and MiXCR and kept productive beta chains. CDR3 protein duplicates are merged, each entry listing the most common genes and DNA. This sample lists more than 550,000 distinct CDR3 sequences; 11% were detected once. The ten largest clones capture 11% of the sample.

This record comes from a study of response to subunit inactivated influenza vaccine (dated by TCRdb to the late 2010s). Study-wide context: To follow how T cells responded to a trivalent subunit inactivated influenza vaccine, the researchers relied on deep quantitative profiling of the T cell receptor repertoire. Here is what the overall study found, with its caveats: The authors proposed that each seasonal influenza vaccination may bring in only a limited number of new T cells.

This sample was shared with a second study, whose subject was T cells expressing NK-cell markers. The other study reports the following: TCR beta cDNA libraries were prepared using 5'RACE template switching, which introduced a universal primer site and unique molecular identifiers. In sorted CD3+CD56+NKG2C+, CD3+CD56+NKG2C- and CD3+CD56-NKG2C+ T-cell subsets from roughly 8 donors, TCR beta-chain repertoires were profiled. Among the eight sequenced donors, seven were HCMV-seropositive and one was HCMV-seronegative. In several experiments an anti-gammadeltaTCR antibody was added to restrict sorting to alphabetaTCR-expressing T cells. In several donors, the dominant CD3+CD56+NKG2C+ clonotypes were found to rank among the top 10 CD8+ clonotypes and to make up about 1.0-7.5% of CD8+ T cells. Those dominant clonotypes were again the most abundant among CD3+CD56-NKG2C+ cells in four donors, at roughly 25-65%. It remained unclear whether the expanded NKG2C-expressing T cell clones were specific for HCMV antigens. Randomly selected healthy volunteers, three men and five women, were used as the eight sequenced donors. To determine HCMV serostatus, a commercial ELISA kit was used to detect HCMV-specific IgG in serum. Ficoll density gradient centrifugation was used to isolate peripheral blood mononuclear cells from blood. For a handful of donors, bulk peripheral blood T-cell repertoires were also sequenced from unsorted PBMC. Priming for cDNA synthesis came from the TCR beta constant segment, and two successive PCR amplification steps followed. The libraries were sequenced on Illumina HiSeq 2000/2500, MiSeq or NextSeq, producing 2 x 150 bp reads. MIGEC was used to demultiplex reads and group reads by UMI, and MiTCR was used to assemble and quantify clonotypes. To remove erroneous sequences, TCR cDNA sequences were retained only when supported by two or more reads. The tcR package was used for downstream repertoire analysis, with clonotypes matched between fractions based on CDR3 nucleotide sequence plus V segment. VDJmatch was used to annotate antigen specificity against VDJdb, with one amino acid substitution in CDR3 allowed.

The source material was PBMCs from blood, sampled on the day of vaccination. The TCR sequence derives from a man aged 45-65 years who received an inactivated influenza vaccine. Donor details come from another sample of the same person, matched by shared clones. The chain couples TRBV20-1 to TRBJ2-1; TRBD2 matches 9 bases in the middle. The CDR3 protein is CSARDYSLAGSYNEQFF. The DNA sequence reads TGCAGTGCTAGAGATTACTCCCTAGCGGGGTCTTACAATGAGCAGTTCTTC.